Each of the 14 T cell receptor beta chains below was sequenced from the same sample in a study of blood T cell repertoires in COVID-19 (dated by TCRdb to 2020 to 2021). The protocol used for the library was the immunoSEQ multiplex PCR assay. This immuneACCESS table, as held by TCRdb, lists in-frame sequences with V and J called but not all clones. Of the missing ones, under half trace to an unresolved V gene in checked studies; the others have no known cause. The sample records fewer than 100,000 clones, about nine tenths of which are singletons. Of the sample, 17% is held by the ten largest clones. Sequenced material: peripheral blood. These receptor sequences come from an older man in a cohort sampled during active COVID-19.

This chain uses TRBV7-9 with TRBJ2-7, with 9 bases matching TRBD1. J was trimmed by 6 bases and V by 10 bases; bases with no gene match: 13. CDR3 length: 14 amino acids. The germline CDR1 and CDR2 sequences are SEHNR and FQNEAQ (reference sequence). CDR3 loop: CAISSGTGYSEQYV. The CDR3 DNA is TGTGCCATCTCGTCCGGGACAGGGTATTCCGAGCAGTACGTC.

V gene TRBV16 combines with J gene TRBJ1-3, with D unclear. Germline V gene data show CDR1 as KGHSY and CDR2 as FQNENV. V was trimmed by 4 bases and J by 4 bases, leaving 5 bases between them. The CDR3 has 12 amino acids. In nucleotides, the CDR3 is TGTGCCAGCAGCCCCTCGGGAAACACCATATATTTT. Its translation is CASSPSGNTIYF.

The V and J genes are TRBV7-2 and TRBJ1-5; the D is unclear. Germline V lookup: CDR1 SGHTA, CDR2 FQGNSA. The CDR3 totals 13 residues. Trimming left V 7 bases short and J 7 bases short, with 14 bases between. For the CDR3, the DNA is TGTGCCAGCAATATGAGGGTAGAACAGCCCCAGCATTTT. Protein sequence: CASNMRVEQPQHF.

V is TRBV28 and J is TRBJ1-1; 7 bases are shared with TRBD1. This CDR3 has 16 residues. Germline V gene data show CDR1 as MDHEN and CDR2 as SYDVKM. V shed 1 base and J 4 bases; nucleotides not matched to a gene: 9. The CDR3 DNA reads TGTGCCAGCAGTTTATCAATAGGAGGGGGCTCCACTGAAGCTTTCTTT. As protein: CASSLSIGGGSTEAFF.

In regard to this clone: An end of the junction differs from the germline gene, which may be a read error. The chain couples TRBV6-5 to TRBJ1-2, with D maybe TRBD1 (5 bases). Germline values: CDR1 MNHEY, CDR2 SVGAGI. This CDR3 contains 12 residues. The CDR3 spells CASTTRGGSPHF. In DNA form, the CDR3 reads TGTGCCAGCACCACCCGCGGGGGGTCTCCACACTTC.

This chain uses TRBV19 with TRBJ2-3, with 12 bases that match TRBD2. The CDR3 length is 16 residues. Germline V lookup: CDR1 LNHDA, CDR2 SQIVND (reference sequence). Trimming took 6 bases from V and 5 from J; bases not matched to a gene: 9. The CDR3 DNA reads as TGTGCCAGTAGCCCCAGGACTAGCGGGGATTTAGATACGCAGTATTTT. Translation gives CASSPRTSGDLDTQYF.

The V and J genes are TRBV4-3 and TRBJ1-6; D is undetermined. Germline V gene data show CDR1 as LGHNA and CDR2 as YSLEER. This CDR3 is 14 amino acids long. V gave up 0 bases and J gave up 7 bases, with 7 bases separating them. Written as DNA, the CDR3 is TGCGCCAGCAGCCAAGATCCATCAAATTCACCCCTCCACTTT. Amino acid sequence: CASSQDPSNSPLHF.

V gene TRBV5-5 combines with J gene TRBJ2-5; 10 nucleotides match TRBD1. The CDR3 consists of 15 residues. Germline loops: CDR1 SGHKS, CDR2 YYEKEE (reference sequence). V was pared by 0 bases and J by 3 bases, with 2 bases of the junction left unmatched. As DNA, the CDR3 is TGTGCCAGCAGCTTGGGGGGACAGGGGAAAGAGACCCAGTACTTC. It codes for CASSLGGQGKETQYF.

The chain joins TRBV7-9 to TRBJ1-5; 11 positions agree with TRBD1. With V trimmed by 3 bases and J by 6 bases, 4 bases remained unmatched. CDR1 is SEHNR, CDR2 FQNEAQ, per germline (reference sequence). This CDR3 region has 15 residues. The CDR3 loop reads CASSLGQGVSQPQHF. CDR3 nucleotide sequence: TGTGCCAGCAGCTTGGGACAGGGGGTTAGTCAGCCCCAGCATTTT.

This rearrangement joins TRBV3-1 (or the pseudogene TRBV3-2) to TRBJ1-2, with 8 bases fitting TRBD1. V lost 4 bases and J lost 2; bases outside the gene matches: 3. Germline loops: CDR1 LGHDT, CDR2 YNNKEL (reference sequence). This CDR3 has 14 residues. In DNA form, the CDR3 reads TGTGCCAGCAGCCTCCGGGACAGGAACTATGGCTACACCTTC. Translated, it gives CASSLRDRNYGYTF.

The chain uses TRBV5-1 and TRBJ1-5, with D hard to call. The CDR3 is 15 amino acids. Trimming removed 4 bases at V and 0 bases at J, with 11 bases between. CDR1 is SGHRS and CDR2 is YFSETQ in the germline V gene. The CDR3: CASSPSPGSNQPQHF. DNA for the CDR3: TGCGCCAGCAGCCCATCGCCGGGTAGCAATCAGCCCCAGCATTTT.

The gene calls are TRBV5-8 and TRBJ2-5, with 7 bases matching TRBD2. Germline V CDR1 and CDR2: SGHTS, YDEGEE. This CDR3 comprises 15 residues. V gave up 4 bases and J gave up 4 bases; unmatched junction bases: 10. The CDR3: CASSPGRAQRETQYF. The CDR3 bases are TGTGCCAGCAGCCCGGGGAGGGCCCAGCGAGAGACCCAGTACTTC.

The V and J genes are TRBV7-8 and TRBJ2-7; D might be TRBD1 (6 bases). Germline CDR1 reads SGHVS; CDR2 reads FQNEAQ. V was shortened by 2 bases and J by 3 bases, with 8 bases between the two germline ends. This CDR3 has 13 residues. CDR3 in amino acids: CASSLQTGYEQYV. CDR3 nucleotide sequence: TGTGCCAGCAGCTTACAGACAGGCTACGAGCAGTACGTC.

This clone was recorded a few times. J is TRBJ1-1 and V is TRBV6-1; 8 nucleotides line up with TRBD1. Germline V gene lookup returns CDR1 MNHNS and CDR2 SASEGT. V was clipped by 2 bases and J by 11 bases; unmatched bases: 4. The CDR3 has 12 residues. This CDR3 is CASSEIQGAAFF. The DNA of the CDR3 is TGTGCCAGCAGTGAAATTCAGGGGGCGGCTTTCTTT.